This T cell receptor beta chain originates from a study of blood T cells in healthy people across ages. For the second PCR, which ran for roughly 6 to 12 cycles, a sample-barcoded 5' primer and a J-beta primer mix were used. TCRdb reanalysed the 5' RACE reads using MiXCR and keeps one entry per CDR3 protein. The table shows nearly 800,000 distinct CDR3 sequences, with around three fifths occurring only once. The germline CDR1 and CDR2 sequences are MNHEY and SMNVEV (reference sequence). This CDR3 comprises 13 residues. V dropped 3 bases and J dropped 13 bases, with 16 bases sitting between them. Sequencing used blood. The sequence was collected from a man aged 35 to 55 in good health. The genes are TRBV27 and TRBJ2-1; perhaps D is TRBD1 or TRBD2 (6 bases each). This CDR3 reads CASSFGGPEAQFF. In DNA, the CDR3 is TGTGCCAGCAGTTTCGGGGGCCCAGAGGCCCAGTTCTTC.